This T cell receptor (beta chain) was identified during a study of T-cell reconstitution after alpha-beta-depleted transplantation in children. Ten or more counts support this clonotype. V lost 2 bases to trimming and J lost 0 bases; unmatched junction nucleotides: 2. Germline V gene lookup returns CDR1 KGHDR and CDR2 SFDVKD. CDR3 length: 16 residues. Preparation of the TCRbeta library was carried out with unique molecular identifiers. TCRdb fed the PCR reads into MiXCR, producing one record per CDR3 protein. The sample records roughly 250,000 distinct CDR3 sequences, approximately 8.9% being singletons.

The receptor comes from a male patient younger than 18 who had a stem cell transplant for acute lymphoblastic leukemia, so the T cells may come from the graft donor. The starting material was PBMCs, mostly from graft donor cells, obtained 180 days after TCRalphabeta/CD19-depleted stem cell transplant. The chain has TRBV24-1 and TRBJ2-3; TRBD1 aligns across 9 bases. CDR3 loop: CATSDSGTGSTDTQYF. The CDR3 coding sequence is TGTGCCACCAGTGATTCGGGGACAGGGAGCACAGATACGCAGTATTTT.